Listed here is a single T cell receptor (beta chain). Via MiXCR, TCRdb re-called the RT-PCR reads, giving one row per CDR3 protein. This sample has a few hundred thousand distinct CDR3 sequences, with about 38% found just once. The data are from a study of patients and donors after allogeneic stem cell transplantation. There are 15 residues in the CDR3. Germline lookup yields CDR1 KGHDR and CDR2 SFDVKD. V was pared by 3 bases and J by 4 bases, with 12 bases between. The J gene is TRBJ1-5, the V gene TRBV24-1; D gene uncertain. This TCR derives from a human donor who was either an allogeneic HSCT recipient or a stem cell or donor lymphocyte infusion donor (not recorded which). It is not recorded whose cells these are; they may come from a transplant donor. The sequenced sample was blood, either unsorted or a sorted T cell fraction (not recorded which). The CDR3 region is CATSDPRRGNQPQHF. DNA of the CDR3: TGTGCCACCAGTGATCCACGACGAGGAAATCAGCCCCAGCATTTT.